This T cell receptor (beta chain) emerged from a study of early T cells in non-severe SARS-CoV-2 infection. This clonotype was recorded many times. V lost 3 bases to trimming and J lost 5 bases; unmatched junction nucleotides: 8. The germline V gene has CDR1 SGHVS and CDR2 FNYEAQ. The CDR3 is made up of 15 amino acids. Unique molecular identifiers were attached to individual cDNA molecules. Each CDR3 protein gets one entry after TCRdb re-called the 5' RACE reads with MiXCR. The table shows about 80,000 distinct CDR3 sequences, with over 10% occurring only once. The V gene is TRBV7-6, the J gene TRBJ2-7, with 9 bases identical to TRBD2. The sequence derives from an adult who was a healthcare worker with PCR-confirmed SARS-CoV-2 infection or an uninfected control (not recorded which). The sequenced material came from whole blood. The CDR3 sequence: CASSLLCASGNEQYF. The CDR3 bases are TGTGCCAGCAGCTTGTTGTGTGCTAGCGGGAACGAGCAGTACTTC.